This T cell receptor beta chain was sequenced for a study of T cells in Graves' hyperthyroidism and ophthalmopathy. Study conclusions and caveats: Blood also held most thyroid clonotypes expanded beyond 0.001.

Hyperthyroidism in the patients, aged 18 to 65, was newly diagnosed and under 2 months in duration. Exclusion of a patient resulted from uncontrolled infection, other autoimmune disease, pregnancy or lactation. RNA transcripts gave rise to amplified TCR beta CDR3 regions. RT-PCR in the first round (using the HTBI primer set) targeted the TCR CDR3. TCRdb recomputed calls from the multiplex PCR reads with MiXCR, one row per CDR3 protein. The repertoire has more than 600,000 distinct CDR3 sequences, over 15% of them found once; the top ten carry approximately 8.4%. This clonotype has at least ten counts. No antigen is known for it. Trimming took 5 bases from V and 2 from J, leaving 11 bases between them. This CDR3 contains 14 residues. CDR1 is ENHRY, CDR2 SYGVKD, per germline.

The sample taken for sequencing was blood. The V and J genes are TRBV10-3 and TRBJ2-3; D uncertain. This receptor was identified in a man between 18 and 35 years old with Graves' hyperthyroidism. CDR3 sequence: CAISFGWNTDTQYF. The DNA for the CDR3 is TGTGCCATCAGTTTCGGTTGGAACACAGATACGCAGTATTTT.